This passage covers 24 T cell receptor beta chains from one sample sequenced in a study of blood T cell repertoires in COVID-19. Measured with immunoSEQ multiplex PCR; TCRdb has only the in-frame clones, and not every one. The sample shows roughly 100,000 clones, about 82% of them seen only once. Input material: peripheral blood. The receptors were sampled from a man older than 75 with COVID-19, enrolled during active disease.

CDR3 region: CASSLSGTGDYGYTF. CDR3 nucleotides: TGTGCCAGCAGCTTATCCGGGACGGGGGACTATGGCTACACCTTC. The chain links TRBV7-3 to TRBJ1-2, with D maybe TRBD1 (5 bases). The CDR3 has 15 residues. Trimming removed 2 bases from V and 3 bases from J, with 13 bases in between. Germline V CDR1 and CDR2: SGHTA, FQGTGA.

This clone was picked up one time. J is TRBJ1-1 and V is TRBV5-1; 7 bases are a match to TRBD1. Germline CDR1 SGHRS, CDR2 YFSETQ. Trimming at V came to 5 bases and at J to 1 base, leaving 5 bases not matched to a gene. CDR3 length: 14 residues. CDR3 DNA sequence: TGCGCCAGCAGGGACAGGCCTGAGAACACTGAAGCTTTCTTT. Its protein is CASRDRPENTEAFF.

The CDR3 region is CATSPRDREKLFF. CDR3 sequence (DNA): TGTGCCACCAGCCCCCGGGACAGGGAAAAACTGTTTTTT. The chain uses TRBV15 and TRBJ1-4; 8 nucleotides align to TRBD1. Germline-derived CDR1 and CDR2 are LNHNV and YYDKDF (reference sequence). V gave up 5 bases and J gave up 8 bases; unmatched junction bases: 4. This CDR3 spans 13 amino acids. Variable domain in full (rest from reference TRBV15 and TRBJ1-4): DAMVIQNPRYQVTQFGKPVTLSCSQTLNHNVMYWYQQKSSQAPKLLFHYYDKDFNNEADTPDNFQSRRPNTSFCFLDIRSPGLGDTAMYLCATSPRDREKLFFGSGTQLSVL.

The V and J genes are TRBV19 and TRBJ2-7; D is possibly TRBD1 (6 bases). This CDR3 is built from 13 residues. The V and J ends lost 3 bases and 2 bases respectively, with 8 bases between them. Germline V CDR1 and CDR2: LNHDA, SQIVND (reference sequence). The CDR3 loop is CASSIRTAYEQYF. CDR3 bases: TGTGCCAGTAGTATCCGGACAGCCTACGAGCAGTACTTC.

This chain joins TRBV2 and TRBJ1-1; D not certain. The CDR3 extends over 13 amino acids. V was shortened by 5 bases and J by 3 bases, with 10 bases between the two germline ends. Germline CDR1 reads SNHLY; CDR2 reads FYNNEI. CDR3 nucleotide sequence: TGTGCCAGCAGTCCTGGGAGCGACACTGAAGCTTTCTTT. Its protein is CASSPGSDTEAFF.

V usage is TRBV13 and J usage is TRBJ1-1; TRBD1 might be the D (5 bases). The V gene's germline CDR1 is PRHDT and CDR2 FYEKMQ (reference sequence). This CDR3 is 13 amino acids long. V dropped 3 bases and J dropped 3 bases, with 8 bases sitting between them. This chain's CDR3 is CASSLVGDTEAFF. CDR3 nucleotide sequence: TGTGCCAGCAGCTTGGTAGGGGACACTGAAGCTTTCTTT.

The CDR3 spells CASSRGQIYEQYF. The DNA for the CDR3 is TGTGCCAGCAGCCGGGGACAGATCTACGAGCAGTACTTC. The chain joins TRBV11-2 to TRBJ2-7; 7 positions match TRBD1. This CDR3 comprises 13 residues. After removal of 5 bases from V and 3 bases from J, the junction contained 4 bases not matched to a gene. Germline V gene lookup returns CDR1 SGHAT and CDR2 FQNNGV.

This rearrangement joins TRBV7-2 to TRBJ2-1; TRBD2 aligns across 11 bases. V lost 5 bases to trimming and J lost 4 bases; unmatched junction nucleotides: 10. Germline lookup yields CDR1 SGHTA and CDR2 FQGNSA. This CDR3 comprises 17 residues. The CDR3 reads CASSPQGSGRVYNEQFF. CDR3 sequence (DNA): TGTGCCAGCAGCCCCCAGGGTAGCGGGAGGGTTTACAATGAGCAGTTCTTC.

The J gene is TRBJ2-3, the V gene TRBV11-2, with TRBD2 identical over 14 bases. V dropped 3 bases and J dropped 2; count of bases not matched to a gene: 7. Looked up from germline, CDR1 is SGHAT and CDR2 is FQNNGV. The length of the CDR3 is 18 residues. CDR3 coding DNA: TGTGCCAGCAGCTTCGGCGGGACTAGCGGGAGATACACAGATACGCAGTATTTT. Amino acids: CASSFGGTSGRYTDTQYF.

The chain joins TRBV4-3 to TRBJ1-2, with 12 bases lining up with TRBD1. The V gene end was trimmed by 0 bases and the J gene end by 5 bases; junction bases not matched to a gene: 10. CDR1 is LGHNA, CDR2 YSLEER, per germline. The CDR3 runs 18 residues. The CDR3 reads CASSQEGTGGPPGYGYTF. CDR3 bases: TGCGCCAGCAGCCAAGAAGGGACAGGGGGCCCCCCGGGGTATGGCTACACCTTC.

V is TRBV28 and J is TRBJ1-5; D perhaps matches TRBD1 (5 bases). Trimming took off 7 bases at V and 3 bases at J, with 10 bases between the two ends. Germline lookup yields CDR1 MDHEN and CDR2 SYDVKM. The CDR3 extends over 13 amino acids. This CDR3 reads CASMGGANQPQHF. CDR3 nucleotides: TGTGCCAGCATGGGAGGGGCCAATCAGCCCCAGCATTTT.

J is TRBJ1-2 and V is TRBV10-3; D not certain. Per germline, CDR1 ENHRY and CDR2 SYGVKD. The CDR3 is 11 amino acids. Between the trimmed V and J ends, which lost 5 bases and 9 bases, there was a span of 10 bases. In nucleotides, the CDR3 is TGTGCCATCAGTTCTAATGACTGCTACACCTTC. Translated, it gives CAISSNDCYTF.

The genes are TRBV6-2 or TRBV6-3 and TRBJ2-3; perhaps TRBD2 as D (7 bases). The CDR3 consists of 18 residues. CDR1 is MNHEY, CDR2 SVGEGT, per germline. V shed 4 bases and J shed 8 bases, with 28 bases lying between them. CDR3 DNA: TGTGCCAGCAGTTTCCGCGGTACAGGATCCCGGGGGGCGGCTACGCAGTATTTT. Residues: CASSFRGTGSRGAATQYF.

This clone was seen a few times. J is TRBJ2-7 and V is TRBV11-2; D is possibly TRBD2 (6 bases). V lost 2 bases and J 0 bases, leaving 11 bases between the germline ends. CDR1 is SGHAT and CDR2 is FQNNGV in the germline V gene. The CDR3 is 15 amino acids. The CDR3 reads CASSLQEGSSYEQYF. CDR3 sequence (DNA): TGTGCCAGCAGCTTACAGGAGGGGAGCTCCTACGAGCAGTACTTC.

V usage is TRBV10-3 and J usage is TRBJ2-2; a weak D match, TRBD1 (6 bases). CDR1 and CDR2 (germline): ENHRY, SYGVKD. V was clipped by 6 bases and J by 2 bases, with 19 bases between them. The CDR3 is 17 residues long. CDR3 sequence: CAIRRQDEGVNTGELFF. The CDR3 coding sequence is TGTGCCATCAGGCGACAGGACGAGGGAGTAAACACCGGGGAGCTGTTTTTT.

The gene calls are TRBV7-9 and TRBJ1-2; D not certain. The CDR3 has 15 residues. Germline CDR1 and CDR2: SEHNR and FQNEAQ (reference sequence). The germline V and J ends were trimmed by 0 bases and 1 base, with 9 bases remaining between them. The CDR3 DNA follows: TGTGCCAGCAGCTTAGCAACAGTTATTAACTATGGCTACACCTTC. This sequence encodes CASSLATVINYGYTF.

CDR3 sequence (DNA): TGCGCCAGCAGCTTGGTGCCGGGAATCACTGGAAACACCATATATTTT. Translated: CASSLVPGITGNTIYF. This sequence joins TRBV5-1 and TRBJ1-3; no definite D call. Between the trimmed V and J ends, which lost 0 bases and 2 bases, there was a span of 12 bases. CDR1 is SGHRS and CDR2 is YFSETQ in the germline V gene. There are 16 residues in the CDR3.

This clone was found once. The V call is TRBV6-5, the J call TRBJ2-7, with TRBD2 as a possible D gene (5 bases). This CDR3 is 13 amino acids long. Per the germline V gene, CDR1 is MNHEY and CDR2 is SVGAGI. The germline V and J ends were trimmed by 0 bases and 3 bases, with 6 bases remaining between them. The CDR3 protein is CASSYSAGYEQYF. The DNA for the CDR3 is TGTGCCAGCAGTTACTCGGCGGGCTACGAGCAGTACTTC.

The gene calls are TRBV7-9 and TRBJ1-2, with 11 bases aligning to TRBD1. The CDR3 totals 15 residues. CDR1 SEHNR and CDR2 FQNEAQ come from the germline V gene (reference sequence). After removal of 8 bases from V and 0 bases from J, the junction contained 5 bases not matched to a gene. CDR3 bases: TGTGCCAGCCGACCGGGACAGGGGGCTAACTATGGCTACACCTTC. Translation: CASRPGQGANYGYTF.

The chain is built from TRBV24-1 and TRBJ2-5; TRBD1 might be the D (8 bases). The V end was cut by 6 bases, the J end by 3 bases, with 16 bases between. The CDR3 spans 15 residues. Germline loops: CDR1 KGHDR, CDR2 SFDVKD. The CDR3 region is CATSRTGTMKETQYF. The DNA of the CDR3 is TGTGCCACCAGTAGGACAGGGACTATGAAAGAGACCCAGTACTTC.

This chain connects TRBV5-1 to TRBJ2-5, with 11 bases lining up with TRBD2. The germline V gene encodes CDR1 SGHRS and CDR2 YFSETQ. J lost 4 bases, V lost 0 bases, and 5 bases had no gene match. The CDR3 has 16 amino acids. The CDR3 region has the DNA TGCGCCAGCAGCTTGGCGCTAGCGGGAGGTGGAGAGACCCAGTACTTC. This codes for CASSLALAGGGETQYF.

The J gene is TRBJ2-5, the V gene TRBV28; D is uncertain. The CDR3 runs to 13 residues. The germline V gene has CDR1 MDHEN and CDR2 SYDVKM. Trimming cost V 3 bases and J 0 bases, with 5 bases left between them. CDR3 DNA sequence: TGTGCCAGCAGTTTTCTGTACCAAGAGACCCAGTACTTC. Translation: CASSFLYQETQYF.

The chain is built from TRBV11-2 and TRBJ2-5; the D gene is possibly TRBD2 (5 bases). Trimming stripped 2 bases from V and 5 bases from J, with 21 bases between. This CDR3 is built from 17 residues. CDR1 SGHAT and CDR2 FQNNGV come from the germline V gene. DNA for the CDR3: TGTGCCAGCAGCTTACGGGTCGTCCTAGGGCCGGGGGAGACCCAGTACTTC. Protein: CASSLRVVLGPGETQYF. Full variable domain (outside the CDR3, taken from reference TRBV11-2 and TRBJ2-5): EAGVAQSPRYKIIEKRQSVAFWCNPISGHATLYWYQQILGQGPKLLIQFQNNGVVDDSQLPKDRFSAERLKGVDSTLKIQPAKLEDSAVYLCASSLRVVLGPGETQYFGPGTRLLVL.

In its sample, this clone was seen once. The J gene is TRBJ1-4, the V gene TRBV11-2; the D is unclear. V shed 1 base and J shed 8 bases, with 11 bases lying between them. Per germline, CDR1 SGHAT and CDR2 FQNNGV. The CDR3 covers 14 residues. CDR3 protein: CASSLGATQEKLFF. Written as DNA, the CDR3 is TGTGCCAGCAGCTTAGGGGCAACGCAAGAAAAACTGTTTTTT. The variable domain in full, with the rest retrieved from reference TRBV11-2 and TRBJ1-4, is EAGVAQSPRYKIIEKRQSVAFWCNPISGHATLYWYQQILGQGPKLLIQFQNNGVVDDSQLPKDRFSAERLKGVDSTLKIQPAKLEDSAVYLCASSLGATQEKLFFGSGTQLSVL.